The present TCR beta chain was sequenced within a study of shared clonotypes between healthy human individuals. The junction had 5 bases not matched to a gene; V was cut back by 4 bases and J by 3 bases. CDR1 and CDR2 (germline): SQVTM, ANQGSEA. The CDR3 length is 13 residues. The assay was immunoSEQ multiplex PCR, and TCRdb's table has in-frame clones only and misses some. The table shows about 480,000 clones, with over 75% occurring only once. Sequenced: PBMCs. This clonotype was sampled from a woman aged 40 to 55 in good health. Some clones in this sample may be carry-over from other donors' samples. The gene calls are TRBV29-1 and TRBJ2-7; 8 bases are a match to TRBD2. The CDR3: CSVASSGYYEQYF. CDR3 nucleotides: TGCAGCGTTGCGTCTAGCGGGTACTACGAGCAGTACTTC.